These 31 T cell receptor beta chains came from one sample sequenced in a study of cytomegalovirus exposure and HLA in healthy donors. Method: immunoSEQ multiplex PCR; TCRdb's copy keeps in-frame clones and lacks some. The sample includes 60,000 to 85,000 clones, 94% seen only once; the top ten take approximately 1.5%. The material sequenced was PBMCs. These receptors all come from a man aged 18 to 29 in good health and CMV-seropositive.

The chain links TRBV28 to TRBJ1-5; TRBD1 matches at 10 bases. Germline loops: CDR1 MDHEN, CDR2 SYDVKM. The CDR3 runs 17 residues. The ends lost 6 bases at V and 4 bases at J; junction bases unmatched: 12. CDR3: CASSVVSSGQGNQPQHF. The CDR3 DNA sequence: TGTGCCAGCAGCGTAGTTTCCTCGGGACAGGGGAATCAGCCCCAGCATTTT.

The chain joins TRBV6-6 to TRBJ2-5; D unresolved. Trimming cost V 7 bases and J 4 bases, with 13 bases left between them. Germline V gene sequence: CDR1 MNHNY, CDR2 SVGAGI (reference sequence). The CDR3 runs to 13 residues. The CDR3 spells CASTAPSGETQYF. The CDR3 DNA reads TGTGCCAGCACCGCCCCCTCCGGAGAGACCCAGTACTTC.

The rearrangement links TRBV19 to TRBJ2-1; D might be TRBD2 (5 bases). The CDR3 has 15 amino acids. CDR1 LNHDA and CDR2 SQIVND come from the germline V gene (reference sequence). Trimming removed 7 bases from V and 1 base from J, with 14 bases in between. The CDR3 loop is CASTQAGSSYNEQFF. The CDR3 region has the DNA TGTGCCAGTACGCAGGCGGGCTCTTCCTACAATGAGCAGTTCTTC.

The chain joins TRBV5-1 to TRBJ1-1, with TRBD1 as a possible D gene (6 bases). In germline, CDR1 is SGHRS, CDR2 YFSETQ. Trimming shortened V by 1 base and J by 6 bases, and 13 bases separated the two germline ends. The CDR3 extends over 14 amino acids. CDR3 DNA: TGCGCCAGCAGCTTGTCTGGGACACTACCTGAAGCTTTCTTT. Amino acids: CASSLSGTLPEAFF.

J is TRBJ1-2 and V is TRBV19; D is possibly TRBD1 (6 bases). Germline CDR1 LNHDA, CDR2 SQIVND (reference sequence). Deletions cut 6 bases from V and 4 bases from J, with 12 bases between. The CDR3 is 13 amino acids. As DNA, the CDR3 is TGTGCCAGTAGCCCTGGACAGCTCTATGGCTACACCTTC. Translation gives CASSPGQLYGYTF. Full variable domain (outside the CDR3, taken from reference TRBV19 and TRBJ1-2): DGGITQSPKYLFRKEGQNVTLSCEQNLNHDAMYWYRQDPGQGLRLIYYSQIVNDFQKGDIAEGYSVSREKKESFPLTVTSAQKNPTAFYLCASSPGQLYGYTFGSGTRLTVV.

The chain combines TRBV10-3 with TRBJ2-3, with 8 bases that match TRBD2. CDR1 is ENHRY and CDR2 is SYGVKD in the germline V gene. The CDR3 totals 14 residues. V shed 6 bases and J 3 bases; nucleotides not matched to a gene: 5. The CDR3 here is CAISAGGATDTQYF. As DNA, the CDR3 is TGTGCCATCAGCGCGGGAGGAGCAACAGATACGCAGTATTTT.

The chain combines TRBV5-4 with TRBJ1-2, with TRBD1 matching 9 bases. Trimming removed 6 bases from V and 8 bases from J; junction bases left unmatched: 5. Germline-derived CDR1 and CDR2 are SGHNT and YYREEE (reference sequence). The CDR3 totals 12 residues. CDR3 sequence reads: CASTGTGRGYTF. The DNA of the CDR3 is TGTGCCAGCACCGGGACAGGGAGAGGCTACACCTTC.

The chain combines TRBV28 with TRBJ1-1; 8 nucleotides align to TRBD1. CDR1 and CDR2 from the germline V gene are MDHEN and SYDVKM. Losses at the gene ends were 5 bases for V and 4 bases for J; bases not matched to a gene: 6. The length of the CDR3 is 14 residues. The CDR3 loop reads CASSPQGAGTEAFF. The CDR3 DNA reads TGTGCCAGCAGTCCTCAGGGGGCGGGCACTGAAGCTTTCTTT.

This CDR3 is CASSQSTEAFF. CDR3 DNA: TGTGCCAGCAGCCAGAGCACTGAAGCTTTCTTT. This chain links TRBV14 with TRBJ1-1; D not resolved. Germline lookup yields CDR1 SGHDN and CDR2 FVKESK. This CDR3 contains 11 residues. Trimming removed 3 bases at V and 4 bases at J, with 3 bases between.

The chain carries TRBV27 and TRBJ2-1; TRBD2 matches 11 bases. Trimming cost V 4 bases and J 2 bases; bases outside gene matches: 4. Germline CDR1 is MNHEY and CDR2 is SMNVEV (reference sequence). CDR3 length: 16 residues. CDR3 region: CASSSRLAGPYNEQFF. The DNA for the CDR3 is TGTGCCAGCAGTTCGAGACTAGCGGGACCCTACAATGAGCAGTTCTTC.

This rearrangement joins TRBV6-5 to TRBJ1-1, with D uncertain. CDR1 and CDR2 from the germline V gene are MNHEY and SVGAGI. The CDR3 has 13 residues. The V gene lost 2 bases and the J gene lost 3 bases, with 7 bases spanning the gap. CDR3 region: CASSYQRDTEAFF. The CDR3, as DNA: TGTGCCAGCAGTTACCAGCGGGACACTGAAGCTTTCTTT.

The chain recombines TRBV9 with TRBJ2-3; 8 bases line up with TRBD2. V was clipped by 1 base and J by 5 bases; unmatched bases: 6. The CDR3 runs 15 residues. Germline V gene sequence: CDR1 SGDLS, CDR2 YYNGEE. The CDR3: CASSVLGREGDTQYF. The CDR3 DNA sequence: TGTGCCAGCAGCGTACTCGGGAGGGAAGGAGATACGCAGTATTTT.

The chain recombines TRBV9 with TRBJ1-4; D gene uncertain. Germline CDR1 reads SGDLS; CDR2 reads YYNGEE. This CDR3 has 16 amino acids. Between the trimmed V and J ends, which lost 3 bases and 7 bases, there was a span of 19 bases. The CDR3 loop reads CASSAGRRGEGEKLFF. CDR3 nucleotide sequence: TGTGCCAGCAGCGCCGGCCGGCGGGGAGAGGGTGAAAAACTGTTTTTT.

The chain uses TRBV6-1 and TRBJ2-1; no clear D gene. CDR3 length equals 15 residues. The germline V and J ends were trimmed by 7 bases and 4 bases, with 17 bases remaining between them. From germline, CDR1 is MNHNS and CDR2 SASEGT. DNA of the CDR3: TGTGCCAGCACCCAAACCCCCGAGAGATACAATGAGCAGTTCTTC. Protein: CASTQTPERYNEQFF.

V usage is TRBV6-1 and J usage is TRBJ1-3, with 7 bases aligning to TRBD1. The V gene end was trimmed by 8 bases and the J gene end by 4 bases; junction bases not matched to a gene: 11. This CDR3 has 15 residues. Germline loops: CDR1 MNHNS, CDR2 SASEGT. The CDR3 region is CASSEVGTEGNTIYF. CDR3 sequence (DNA): TGTGCCAGCTCAGAAGTGGGGACAGAAGGAAACACCATATATTTT.

This clone was observed once. The V and J genes are TRBV5-5 and TRBJ2-7; 12 nucleotides match TRBD1. Germline V gene data show CDR1 as SGHKS and CDR2 as YYEKEE (reference sequence). The J segment lost 3 bases and the V segment lost 4 bases, leaving 8 bases of the junction unmatched. This CDR3 is built from 16 residues. This CDR3 reads CASSGQGTGGLYEQYF. CDR3 coding DNA: TGTGCCAGCAGCGGGCAGGGGACAGGGGGCCTCTACGAGCAGTACTTC.

The gene calls are TRBV5-1 and TRBJ1-4; TRBD1 matches 12 bases. Germline V lookup: CDR1 SGHRS, CDR2 YFSETQ. With V trimmed by 0 bases and J by 7 bases, 1 base remained unmatched. The CDR3 loop spans 15 amino acids. The CDR3 DNA reads TGCGCCAGCAGCTTGGGGGGACAGGGGGCTGAAAAACTGTTTTTT. Translation gives CASSLGGQGAEKLFF.

The chain has TRBV4-1 and TRBJ1-2; TRBD1 might be the D (6 bases). Trimming cost V 0 bases and J 8 bases, with 10 bases left between them. The CDR3 is 13 amino acids. Germline lookup yields CDR1 MGHRA and CDR2 YSYEKL. The CDR3 region has the DNA TGCGCCAGCAGCCAAGAGGGGGGGGCCGGCTACACCTTC. Its translation is CASSQEGGAGYTF.

This chain uses TRBV15 with TRBJ2-7; the D gene is possibly TRBD1 (7 bases). Trimming shortened V by 0 bases and J by 4 bases, and 13 bases separated the two germline ends. Per the germline V gene, CDR1 is LNHNV and CDR2 is YYDKDF (reference sequence). CDR3 length: 15 residues. In DNA form, the CDR3 reads TGTGCCACCAGCAGAGATCGGGCAGGGGGGTACGAGCAGTACTTC. Translating it yields CATSRDRAGGYEQYF.

The J gene is TRBJ2-7, the V gene TRBV7-3, with 10 bases aligning to TRBD1. V lost 4 bases to trimming and J lost 5 bases; unmatched junction nucleotides: 11. The V gene's germline CDR1 is SGHTA and CDR2 FQGTGA. CDR3 length: 16 amino acids. CDR3 DNA sequence: TGTGCCAGCAGCTCGGACCCGGGACAGGGGATCCACGAGCAGTACTTC. Residues: CASSSDPGQGIHEQYF.

The chain employs TRBV5-1 and TRBJ2-5, with 14 bases aligning to TRBD2. V was clipped by 4 bases and J by 1 base; unmatched bases: 6. This CDR3 contains 17 residues. Germline loops: CDR1 SGHRS, CDR2 YFSETQ. Here the CDR3 DNA reads TGCGCCAGCAGCACCGGACTAGCGGGAGGCAGCCAAGAGACCCAGTACTTC. This translates into CASSTGLAGGSQETQYF.

V and J are TRBV11-2 and TRBJ2-5; 7 bases are a match to TRBD1. J was trimmed by 4 bases and V by 1 base; bases with no gene match: 0. CDR3 length: 13 amino acids. Germline CDR1 SGHAT, CDR2 FQNNGV. The DNA of the CDR3 is TGTGCCAGCAGCTTAGGGACAGGAGAGACCCAGTACTTC. Protein: CASSLGTGETQYF.

This clone was seen a single time. The chain couples TRBV28 to TRBJ2-1; 8 nucleotides agree with TRBD1. The CDR3 extends over 17 amino acids. V gave up 2 bases and J gave up 4 bases; unmatched junction bases: 10. The germline CDR1 and CDR2 sequences are MDHEN and SYDVKM. The CDR3 reads CASSLNMGQALYNEQFF. In nucleotides, the CDR3 is TGTGCCAGCAGTTTAAACATGGGACAGGCGTTATACAATGAGCAGTTCTTC.

The chain links TRBV12-5 to TRBJ1-1; D remains ambiguous. CDR1 and CDR2 from the germline V gene are LGHNT and FRNRAP. CDR3 size: 12 residues. Deletions cut 5 bases from V and 7 bases from J, with 11 bases between. CDR3 residues: CASGIEDSEAFF. The CDR3 region has the DNA TGTGCTAGTGGTATTGAGGATAGTGAAGCTTTCTTT. Complete variable domain (other parts from reference TRBV12-5 and TRBJ1-1): DARVTQTPRHKVTEMGQEVTMRCQPILGHNTVFWYRQTMMQGLELLAYFRNRAPLDDSGMPKDRFSAEMPDATLATLKIQPSEPRDSAVYFCASGIEDSEAFFGQGTRLTVV.

The V gene is TRBV19, the J gene TRBJ2-7; 7 bases match TRBD1. Trimming took 5 bases from V and 3 from J; bases not matched to a gene: 10. The CDR3 runs to 15 residues. Germline V gives CDR1 LNHDA, CDR2 SQIVND (reference sequence). The CDR3 DNA is TGTGCCAGTAGTCTTCACGGGACAGAGAGCTACGAGCAGTACTTC. Its translation: CASSLHGTESYEQYF.

The chain couples TRBV18 to TRBJ2-7; D unresolved. V gave up 0 bases and J gave up 1 base, with 7 bases separating them. The germline V gene has CDR1 KGHSH and CDR2 LQKENI. The CDR3 runs to 14 residues. The CDR3 region is CASSPPSESYEQYF. CDR3 nucleotides: TGTGCCAGCTCACCACCCAGCGAGTCCTACGAGCAGTACTTC.

The V gene is TRBV6-5, the J gene TRBJ2-7; 7 positions agree with TRBD2. This CDR3 is 13 amino acids long. Per germline, CDR1 MNHEY and CDR2 SVGAGI. V lost 0 bases and J lost 6; bases outside the gene matches: 2. CDR3 sequence (DNA): TGTGCCAGCAGTTACTCGGGACTAACCGAGCAGTACTTC. This codes for CASSYSGLTEQYF.

The rearrangement links TRBV5-6 to TRBJ2-1; 9 positions agree with TRBD1. The V segment lost 4 bases and the J segment 8 bases; nucleotides outside the gene matches: 13. The CDR3 is 16 amino acids. Germline V gene data show CDR1 as SGHDT and CDR2 as YYEEEE. In DNA form, the CDR3 reads TGTGCCAGCAGCCGAGACTCCGGGACAGGGTGGGATGAGCAGTTCTTC. Residues: CASSRDSGTGWDEQFF.

The chain couples TRBV28 to TRBJ2-2; 7 bases map to TRBD1. V lost 6 bases, J lost 5 bases, and 12 bases stayed unmatched. Germline loops: CDR1 MDHEN, CDR2 SYDVKM. The CDR3 is 16 amino acids. Here the CDR3 reads CASRKLTGTETGELFF. CDR3 nucleotides: TGTGCCAGCAGAAAACTAACCGGGACAGAAACCGGGGAGCTGTTTTTT. The complete variable domain, with remaining parts taken from reference TRBV28 and TRBJ2-2, reads DVKVTQSSRYLVKRTGEKVFLECVQDMDHENMFWYRQDPGLGLRLIYFSYDVKMKEKGDIPEGYSVSREKKERFSLILESASTNQTSMYLCASRKLTGTETGELFFGEGSRLTVL.

The V and J genes are TRBV10-2 and TRBJ2-1; TRBD2 aligns across 11 bases. Germline V gene lookup returns CDR1 WSHSY and CDR2 SAAADI. V lost 11 bases, J lost 4 bases, and 4 bases stayed unmatched. The CDR3 is 13 residues long. The CDR3, as DNA: TGCGCCGCCGGGACTAGCGGTTACAATGAGCAGTTCTTC. Its translation is CAAGTSGYNEQFF.

The rearrangement links TRBV7-3 to TRBJ2-3; 11 bases map to TRBD2. The CDR3 contains 15 residues. Per the germline V gene, CDR1 is SGHTA and CDR2 is FQGTGA. The V and J ends lost 5 bases and 3 bases, in that order; junction bases with no gene match: 4. DNA for the CDR3: TGTGCCAGCAGCCTTAGCGGGAGGGCGACAGATACGCAGTATTTT. Translating it yields CASSLSGRATDTQYF.